The TCR beta chain under discussion was sequenced for a study of cytomegalovirus exposure and HLA in healthy donors. This clone was detected only a few times. The PCR ran on 60 Vbeta and 13 Jbeta primers. Sequencing was performed with immunoSEQ multiplex PCR; in TCRdb, only in-frame clones are kept and a portion is missing. Counted here are roughly 150,000 clones, around 9.7% occurring once; the ten biggest clones make up 1.8%. CDR3 length equals 13 residues. V was trimmed by 7 bases and J by 3 bases, leaving 9 bases between them. Germline lookup yields CDR1 MNHNS and CDR2 SASEGT. This TCR was recovered from a man aged 50-59 years in good health and CMV-seronegative. The material sequenced was PBMCs. The chain joins TRBV6-1 to TRBJ2-2; D is unresolved. CDR3 residues: CASTYLDTGELFF. The DNA for the CDR3 is TGTGCCAGCACCTACCTAGACACCGGGGAGCTGTTTTTT.